The rows below give T cell receptor beta chains drawn from one sample of a study of blood T cell repertoires in COVID-19. Sequencing used immunoSEQ multiplex PCR; TCRdb keeps in-frame clones, though not all of them. The table lists 160,000 or so clones, 86% of them singletons. The sample was peripheral blood. These receptor sequences come from an older woman with acute or convalescent COVID-19. Both conserved end residues are part of each CDR3. The order of the fields is D gene, J gene, clone size, V gene, CDR3 DNA, CDR3 protein. A D gene is named only where the DNA matches it firmly. The size field is filled for only some rows; it gives once, few, many or a size class.

TRBD1,TRBJ1-1,-,TRBV28,TGTGCCAGCAGTTTCAGGGGGGTGAACACTGAAGCTTTCTTT,CASSFRGVNTEAFF
-,TRBJ2-5,-,TRBV7-8,TGTGCCAGCAGCTTAGGAGGGGGTTTGGGGGAGACCCAGTACTTC,CASSLGGGLGETQYF
-,TRBJ1-4,-,TRBV4-2,TGTGCCAGCAGCCGCTTGGGGACACCCCCTTATAATGAAAAACTGTTTTTT,CASSRLGTPPYNEKLFF
-,TRBJ1-5,few,TRBV7-8,TGTGCCAGCAGCCGAGAGAACAGGGAGATCAATCAGCCCCAGCATTTT,CASSRENREINQPQHF
TRBD1,TRBJ2-7,-,TRBV2,TGTGCCAGCAGTGAAAGGAGGGGGACAGGGACTTACGAGCAGTACTTC,CASSERRGTGTYEQYF
-,TRBJ1-6,-,TRBV6-1,TGTGCCAGCAGTGAAACCAACATTTATAATTCACCCCTCCACTTT,CASSETNIYNSPLHF
-,TRBJ2-7,-,TRBV9,TGTGCCAGCAGCGTTTTAGCGGAAGCCTACGAGCAGTACTTC,CASSVLAEAYEQYF
TRBD1,TRBJ1-5,-,TRBV18,TGTGCCAGCTCACGGGGACAGACCAATCAGCCCCAGCATTTT,CASSRGQTNQPQHF
-,TRBJ2-7,-,TRBV9,TGTGCCAGCAGCGTAGATCTGTACTACGAGCAGTACTTC,CASSVDLYYEQYF
-,TRBJ1-2,-,TRBV6-1,TGTGCCAGCAGTGAAGGAACAGTTAGTGGCTACACCTTC,CASSEGTVSGYTF
-,TRBJ1-4,-,TRBV18,TGTGCCAGCTCTCCTACAGGGCCACCTAATGAAAAACTGTTTTTT,CASSPTGPPNEKLFF
TRBD2,TRBJ2-5,-,TRBV20-1,TGCAGTGCTAGTAGGACTAGCGGGAGTCCTGGGGAGACCCAGTACTTC,CSASRTSGSPGETQYF
-,TRBJ1-2,-,TRBV19,TGTGCCAGTAGTGCGTCCCTGGGGGCCGTTTATGGCTACACCTTC,CASSASLGAVYGYTF
-,TRBJ2-3,-,TRBV6-5,TGTGCCAGCAGTCACCCCCGGGAAACAGATACGCAGTATTTT,CASSHPRETDTQYF
TRBD1,TRBJ2-7,-,TRBV6-5,TGTGCCAGCAGTTATAGGGGACAGTTCGACGAGCAGTACTTC,CASSYRGQFDEQYF
-,TRBJ1-3,-,TRBV2,TGTGCCAGCAGTGATTTGAGCTCTGGAAACACCATATATTTT,CASSDLSSGNTIYF
-,TRBJ1-2,-,TRBV11-2,TGTGCCAGCAGCCCTAGCCCGGCGCGGGTTTCCTTCTATGGCTACACCTTC,CASSPSPARVSFYGYTF
TRBD1,TRBJ1-1,-,TRBV6-5,TGTGCCAGCAGGAGCGGACAGGGTGTGGCTGAAGCTTTCTTT,CASRSGQGVAEAFF
-,TRBJ2-3,-,TRBV5-6,TGTGCCAGCAGCTCGGACACCTACGCAGATACGCAGTATTTT,CASSSDTYADTQYF
-,TRBJ2-5,-,TRBV6-6,TGTGCCAGCAGTTACTCGAACCGGGAAGAGACCCAGTACTTC,CASSYSNREETQYF
-,TRBJ2-6,-,TRBV2,TGTGCCAGCAGTGAAGACAGACCTGGGGCCAACGTCCTGACTTTC,CASSEDRPGANVLTF
TRBD2,TRBJ2-3,-,TRBV12-5,TGTGCTAGTGGTTTAGGACTAGCGGTCACAGATACGCAGTATTTT,CASGLGLAVTDTQYF
-,TRBJ1-1,-,TRBV19,TGTGCCAGTAGTATACAGGGTCGGGGGACTGAAGCTTTCTTT,CASSIQGRGTEAFF
TRBD1,TRBJ1-6,few,TRBV4-1,TGCGCCAGCAGCCTTGGGACAGGAGATAATTCACCCCTCCACTTT,CASSLGTGDNSPLHF
TRBD1,TRBJ1-2,-,TRBV10-3,TGTGCCATCAGGGGGACAGGTAACTATGGCTACACCTTC,CAIRGTGNYGYTF
TRBD1,TRBJ1-3,-,TRBV11-2,TGTGCCAGCAGTCAACAGGGGTCGAGTGGAAACACCATATATTTT,CASSQQGSSGNTIYF
TRBD2,TRBJ2-1,once,TRBV18,TGTGCCAGCTCACCACGCATAGCGGGGTCTAGCAATGAGCAGTTCTTC,CASSPRIAGSSNEQFF
TRBD1,TRBJ2-7,once,TRBV3-1/TRBV3-2,TGTGCCAGCAGCCATACAGGGGGCTCCTACGAGCAGTACTTC,CASSHTGGSYEQYF
-,TRBJ1-2,once,TRBV11-2,TGTGCCAGCAGCTCAACACGATCTTATGGCTACACCTTC,CASSSTRSYGYTF
-,TRBJ2-1,-,TRBV7-6,TGTGCCAGCAGCTTGGGTCAGGGGTTCCCCTACAATGAGCAGTTCTTC,CASSLGQGFPYNEQFF
-,TRBJ1-2,-,TRBV4-3,TGCGCCAGCAGCCGTCGGCAGGGAGGGAGCTACACCTTC,CASSRRQGGSYTF
-,TRBJ1-4,-,TRBV14,TGTGCCAGCTCCAGGGCGCTCGATGAAAAACTGTTTTTT,CASSRALDEKLFF
-,TRBJ2-7,-,TRBV6-6,TGTGCCAGCAGTTACTCGGCTGGGGGCGGCTACGAGCAGTACTTC,CASSYSAGGGYEQYF
TRBD2,TRBJ2-3,-,TRBV5-1,TGCGCCAGCAGGTCCGGGACTAGCGGGACGAGGAGCACAGATACGCAGTATTTT,CASRSGTSGTRSTDTQYF
-,TRBJ2-5,-,TRBV15,TGTGCCACCAGCAGAGAAAGGGGCAGCTGGGAGACCCAGTACTTC,CATSRERGSWETQYF
-,TRBJ2-5,-,TRBV15,TGTGCCACCAGCCCAGGGGTCAGGGAGACCCAGTACTTC,CATSPGVRETQYF
TRBD1,TRBJ1-4,once,TRBV30,TGTGCCTGGAGCTCCGGGGACAGGGGAGGAGAAAAACTGTTTTTT,CAWSSGDRGGEKLFF
TRBD1,TRBJ1-4,few,TRBV6-6,TGTGCCAGCAGTCTAAGCCGGGACAGGGGGTTTAATGAAAAACTGTTTTTT,CASSLSRDRGFNEKLFF
-,TRBJ2-1,once,TRBV6-2/TRBV6-3,TGTGCCAGCAGTTATGTGGTAGGAGGGTCTAGCTCCTACAATGAGCAGTTCTTC,CASSYVVGGSSSYNEQFF
TRBD1,TRBJ1-2,few,TRBV28,TGTGCCAGCAGTTCCCCCGGACAGGGGTTCTATGGCTACACCTTC,CASSSPGQGFYGYTF